This TCR beta chain was profiled in a study of graft-versus-host responses after intestinal transplantation. About the study: Among the recipients, all got anti-thymocyte globulin induction and then tacrolimus and steroids for 3 to 4 years.

Sequenced by immunoSEQ multiplex PCR; TCRdb stores in-frame clones only, minus some. Among fewer than 45,000 clones, about 91% were seen once, and the ten largest hold about 4.6%. The CDR3 is 17 amino acids. The germline V gene has CDR1 ENHRY and CDR2 SYGVKD. With V trimmed by 2 bases and J by 2 bases, 5 bases remained unmatched. This clonotype was obtained from a human patient who received an intestinal transplant, so some T cells may come from the graft donor. This sequence joins TRBV10-3 and TRBJ2-6; 8 bases map to TRBD1. Sequencing was performed on PBMCs, taken 524 days after transplant. The CDR3 loop is CAISEGRGPTGANVLTF. The CDR3 nucleotides are TGTGCCATCAGTGAGGGCAGGGGGCCTACTGGGGCCAACGTCCTGACTTTC.